The present TCR beta chain was sequenced within a study of shared clonotypes between healthy human individuals. Study-wide results and caveats: In a handful of donors, around 5% of naive CD4 clonotypes appeared in common.

Cells designated naive CD8 were CD45RO-negative and were positively selected for CCR7, with terminally differentiated effector memory CD45RA+ cells excluded. Regarding this clone: The antigen is not known.

Clones were read by immunoSEQ multiplex PCR, and TCRdb kept only the in-frame ones, dropping some. The table includes about 700,000 clones, about 91% detected once. The TCR comes from a young man in good health. What was sequenced was naive CD8+ T cells sorted from blood.

The CDR3 region is CASSYGSFPYEQYF. The CDR3 nucleotides are TGTGCCAGCAGTTACGGAAGTTTCCCATACGAGCAGTACTTC. This sequence joins TRBV6-5 and TRBJ2-7, with unresolved D. This CDR3 has 14 residues. Trimming pared 2 bases from V and 4 bases from J, leaving 12 bases between. The germline CDR1 and CDR2 sequences are MNHEY and SVGAGI.